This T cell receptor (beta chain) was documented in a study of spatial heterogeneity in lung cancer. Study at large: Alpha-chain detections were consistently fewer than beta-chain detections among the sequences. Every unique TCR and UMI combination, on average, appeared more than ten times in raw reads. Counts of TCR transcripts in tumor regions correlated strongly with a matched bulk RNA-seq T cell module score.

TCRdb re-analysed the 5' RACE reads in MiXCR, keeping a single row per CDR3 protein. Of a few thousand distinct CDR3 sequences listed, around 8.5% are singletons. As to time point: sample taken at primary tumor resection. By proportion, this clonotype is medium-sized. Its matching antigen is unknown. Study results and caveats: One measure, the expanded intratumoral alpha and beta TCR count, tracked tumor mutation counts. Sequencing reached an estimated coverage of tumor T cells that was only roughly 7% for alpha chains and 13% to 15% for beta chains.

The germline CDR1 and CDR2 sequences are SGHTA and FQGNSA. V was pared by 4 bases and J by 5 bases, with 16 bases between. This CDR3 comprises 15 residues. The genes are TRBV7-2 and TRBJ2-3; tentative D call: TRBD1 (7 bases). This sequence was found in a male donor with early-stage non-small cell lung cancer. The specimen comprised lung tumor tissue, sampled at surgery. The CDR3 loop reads CASSSYRGAGDTQYF. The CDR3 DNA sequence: TGTGCCAGCAGCTCTTACAGGGGAGCGGGAGATACGCAGTATTTT.